This TCR beta chain was sequenced in a study of T cell repertoires in aging, cancer and after chemotherapy. The overall study: Donors were grouped into six age bands spanning 30 or younger through 70 or older. Patients with glioblastoma brain tumors were sampled before and after temozolomide-based therapy. The full dataset contained 7 million to 9.5 million TCR reads. Study-level results: Age-matched healthy donors had significantly more diverse, less clonal blood TCR repertoires than untreated cancer patients.

The template was genomic DNA from peripheral blood, not RNA. Details on this clonotype: Its antigen is still unknown.

TRB rearrangements spanning V, D and J were amplified using mixed TRB-A/B primers. TCRdb recomputed calls from the multiplex PCR reads with MiXCR, one row per CDR3 protein. The profile shows 1,500 or so distinct CDR3 sequences, approximately 37% of them singletons. Germline V gene lookup returns CDR1 SEHNR and CDR2 FQNEAQ (reference sequence). The CDR3 sequence is 13 residues long. The ends lost 4 bases at V and 6 bases at J; junction bases unmatched: 6. Input material: blood. The receptor comes from a human donor with a solid tumor. This chain links TRBV7-9 with TRBJ2-7; 7 nucleotides line up with TRBD1. CDR3 amino acids: CASSSTTGAEQYF. The DNA of the CDR3 is TGTGCCAGCAGCTCGACAACAGGGGCCGAGCAGTACTTC.